This TCR beta chain was documented in a study of PD-L1 blockade in urothelial cancer. Background on the study: Reported median T cell count for blood samples was roughly 140,000.

Germline V gives CDR1 KGHSH, CDR2 LQKENI. Trimming pared 4 bases from V and 6 bases from J, leaving 7 bases between. The CDR3 is made up of 11 amino acids. Assay used: immunoSEQ multiplex PCR; TCRdb lists only in-frame clones, some missing. The sample includes 25,000 to 30,000 clones, roughly 83% of them seen just once. Documented time point: peripheral blood 6 weeks after treatment start. Sample numbers ranged from 1 to 8 per patient, encompassing pretreatment and on-treatment collections. The input for sequencing was PBMCs, taken around atezolizumab (anti-PD-L1) treatment. The genes are TRBV18 and TRBJ2-7, with D hard to call. The source is a man in his 70s with urothelial cancer. The CDR3 bases are TGTGCCAGCTCACTCCCCTGCGAGCAGTACTTC. It yields the protein CASSLPCEQYF.